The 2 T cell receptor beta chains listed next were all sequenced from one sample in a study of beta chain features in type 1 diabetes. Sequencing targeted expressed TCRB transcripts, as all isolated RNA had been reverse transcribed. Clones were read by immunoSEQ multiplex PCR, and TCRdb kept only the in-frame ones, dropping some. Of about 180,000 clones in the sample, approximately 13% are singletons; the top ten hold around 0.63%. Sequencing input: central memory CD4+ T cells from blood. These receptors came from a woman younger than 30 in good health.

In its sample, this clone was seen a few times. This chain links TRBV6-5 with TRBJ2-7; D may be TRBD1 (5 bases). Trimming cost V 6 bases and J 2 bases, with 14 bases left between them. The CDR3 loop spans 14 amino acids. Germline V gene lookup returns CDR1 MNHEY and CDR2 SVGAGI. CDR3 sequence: CASRRDSTAYEQYF. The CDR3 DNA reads TGTGCCAGCAGGCGCGACAGTACAGCCTACGAGCAGTACTTC.

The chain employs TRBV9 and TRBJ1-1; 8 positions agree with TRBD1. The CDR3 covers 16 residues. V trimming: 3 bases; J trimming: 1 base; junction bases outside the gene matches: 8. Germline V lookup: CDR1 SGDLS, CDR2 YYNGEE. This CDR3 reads CASSAIQGGRNTEAFF. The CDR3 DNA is TGTGCCAGCAGCGCCATACAGGGGGGTCGGAACACTGAAGCTTTCTTT. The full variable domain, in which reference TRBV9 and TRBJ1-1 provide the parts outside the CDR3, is DSGVTQTPKHLITATGQRVTLRCSPRSGDLSVYWYQQSLDQGLQFLIQYYNGEERAKGNILERFSAQQFPDLHSELNLSSLELGDSALYFCASSAIQGGRNTEAFFGQGTRLTVV.